The clone carrying this T cell receptor (beta chain) was picked up many times. This sample was included in a study of T cells in Graves' hyperthyroidism and ophthalmopathy. Across the study: Peripheral blood specimens were obtained at initial diagnosis, prior to any treatment.

From RNA transcripts, TCR beta CDR3 regions were amplified. First-round RT-PCR of the TCR CDR3 relied on the HTBI primer set. A single record per CDR3 protein comes from TCRdb applying MiXCR to the multiplex PCR reads. The sample lists a few hundred thousand distinct CDR3 sequences; roughly 14% were seen once. CDR3 length: 14 amino acids. Per germline, CDR1 ENHRY and CDR2 SYGVKD. Trimming shortened V by 3 bases and J by 0 bases, and 3 bases separated the two germline ends. Sequences were obtained from blood. The chain has TRBV10-3 and TRBJ2-6; D is undetermined. The receptor comes from a woman younger than 35 with Graves' hyperthyroidism. CDR3 amino acids: CAISEGSGANVLTF. CDR3 bases: TGTGCCATCAGTGAAGGCTCTGGGGCCAACGTCCTGACTTTC.